The 14 T cell receptor beta chains below come from one sample, sequenced in a study of T-cell reconstitution after alpha-beta-depleted transplantation in children. A TCRbeta library incorporating unique molecular identifiers was prepared. From the PCR reads, TCRdb called clonotypes with MiXCR, one entry per CDR3 protein. The sample consists of some 200,000 distinct CDR3 sequences, over 5.5% of them appearing once. Specimen: PBMCs from the stem cell graft donor, collected from the stem cell graft. All receptors derive from a human donor who donated a stem cell graft to a child with Wiskott-Aldrich syndrome.

This clonotype was recorded many times. CDR3 sequence reads: CASSWTSTQYF. CDR3 nucleotide sequence: TGTGCCAGCAGCTGGACATCCACGCAGTATTTT. The J gene is TRBJ2-3, the V gene TRBV21-1; whether TRBD1, the table's D call, matches the DNA was not checked. TRBV21-1 is flagged as a pseudogene. The length of the CDR3 is 11 residues.

In its sample, this clonotype was seen a few times. CDR3: CASSSRGSGATDTQYF. CDR3 coding DNA: TGTGCCAGTAGTTCCCGGGGTAGCGGGGCCACAGATACGCAGTATTTT. This chain uses TRBV19 with TRBJ2-3; 8 nucleotides agree with TRBD2. Losses at the gene ends were 5 bases for V and 2 bases for J; bases not matched to a gene: 9. The CDR3 contains 16 residues. Germline lookup yields CDR1 LNHDA and CDR2 SQIVND (reference sequence).

This clonotype showed up just a few times. This chain's CDR3 is CASSQSRGLAQDEQFF. CDR3 DNA: TGTGCCAGCAGCCAAAGCCGGGGACTAGCTCAGGATGAGCAGTTCTTC. The chain employs TRBV7-9 and TRBJ2-1; 9 bases align to TRBD2. Germline trimming cut 5 bases from V and 8 bases from J; bases unmatched to any gene: 13. Germline CDR1 and CDR2: SEHNR and FQNEAQ (reference sequence). CDR3 length: 16 residues. Variable domain in full (rest from reference TRBV7-9 and TRBJ2-1): DTGVSQNPRHKITKRGQNVTFRCDPISEHNRLYWYRQTLGQGPEFLTYFQNEAQLEKSRLLSDRFSAERPKGSFSTLEIQRTEQGDSAMYLCASSQSRGLAQDEQFFGPGTRLTVL.

This clonotype came up many times. V and J are TRBV15 and TRBJ2-3, with unresolved D. Trimming shortened V by 0 bases and J by 5 bases, and 12 bases separated the two germline ends. Germline loops: CDR1 LNHNV, CDR2 YYDKDF (reference sequence). CDR3 length: 15 amino acids. The CDR3 sequence: CATSRDRRSGDTQYF. In nucleotides, the CDR3 is TGTGCCACCAGCAGAGATCGCAGGTCCGGAGATACGCAGTATTTT.

At least ten counts were recorded for this clonotype. The junction shows a germline mismatch at one end, possibly a read error. In DNA, the CDR3 is TGTGCCAGCAGTTTCCGACCCACATATACGCAGTATTTT. This gives the protein CASSFRPTYTQYF. The J gene is TRBJ2-3, the V gene TRBV27; D remains ambiguous. The CDR3 runs 13 residues. CDR1 and CDR2 from the germline V gene are MNHEY and SMNVEV (reference sequence).

In this sample, this clonotype turned up a few times. The chain recombines TRBV2 with TRBJ2-2, with 8 bases aligning to TRBD2. V dropped 5 bases and J dropped 1; count of bases not matched to a gene: 0. Germline V CDR1 and CDR2: SNHLY, FYNNEI. The CDR3 is 14 amino acids. The CDR3 DNA follows: TGTGCCAGCAGTAGCGGGGGGAACACCGGGGAGCTGTTTTTT. It encodes CASSSGGNTGELFF. The full variable domain, with the rest looked up from reference TRBV2 and TRBJ2-2, is EPEVTQTPSHQVTQMGQEVILRCVPISNHLYFYWYRQILGQKVEFLVSFYNNEISEKSEIFDDQFSVERPDGSNFTLKIRSTKLEDSAMYFCASSSGGNTGELFFGEGSRLTVL.

This chain uses TRBV6-2 or TRBV6-3 with TRBJ2-7; D not resolved. The CDR3 has 14 amino acids. V lost 4 bases and J lost 3, with 13 bases in between. Per the germline V gene, CDR1 is MNHEY and CDR2 is SVGEGT. This chain's CDR3 is CASSSNGPYYEQYF. The CDR3 nucleotides are TGTGCCAGCAGTTCAAACGGGCCCTACTACGAGCAGTACTTC.

This clonotype was seen many times. This chain joins TRBV29-1 and TRBJ1-2, with a tentative D call TRBD1 (5 bases). The germline V gene has CDR1 SQVTM and CDR2 ANQGSEA. CDR3 length equals 13 residues. Trimming removed 4 bases at V and 2 bases at J, with 11 bases between. The CDR3 here is CSVVTGANYGYTF. Here the CDR3 DNA reads TGCAGCGTTGTTACCGGGGCCAACTATGGCTACACCTTC.

This clonotype was counted at least ten times. V and J are TRBV4-3 and TRBJ1-6, with TRBD1 matching over 7 bases. From germline, CDR1 is LGHNA and CDR2 YSLEER. V lost 6 bases, J lost 8 bases, and 7 bases stayed unmatched. CDR3 length: 14 amino acids. CDR3: CASRDRDRYSPLHF. The DNA of the CDR3 is TGCGCCAGCAGGGATCGGGACAGATATTCACCCCTCCACTTT.

The V call is TRBV3-1, the J call TRBJ1-1; no clear D. The V end was cut by 11 bases, the J end by 4 bases, with 14 bases between. The CDR3 totals 12 residues. The germline V gene encodes CDR1 LGHDT and CDR2 YNNKEL (reference sequence). The CDR3 coding sequence is TGTGCCTTCTGCCTCGGTGGCACTGAAGCTTTCTTT. As protein: CAFCLGGTEAFF. Complete variable domain (other parts from reference TRBV3-1 and TRBJ1-1): DTAVSQTPKYLVTQMGNDKSIKCEQNLGHDTMYWYKQDSKKFLKIMFSYNNKELIINETVPNRFSPKSPDKAHLNLHINSLELGDSAVYFCAFCLGGTEAFFGQGTRLTVV.

This clonotype was found many times. The rearrangement joins TRBV7-9 to TRBJ2-7; 10 bases line up with TRBD2. Germline V gene sequence: CDR1 SEHNR, CDR2 FQNEAQ (reference sequence). V was pared by 5 bases and J by 5 bases, with 12 bases of the junction left unmatched. This CDR3 comprises 16 residues. The CDR3 reads CASSKRISSGGDEQYF. In nucleotides, the CDR3 is TGTGCCAGCAGCAAAAGGATCTCTAGCGGGGGAGACGAGCAGTACTTC.

A few counts support this clonotype. The V gene is TRBV6-5, the J gene TRBJ1-2; 9 bases map to TRBD1. The CDR3 totals 15 residues. Per germline, CDR1 MNHEY and CDR2 SVGAGI. The ends lost 2 bases at V and 7 bases at J; junction bases unmatched: 8. The CDR3 nucleotides are TGTGCCAGCAGTTACGTGACAGGGGGTTTTCGTGGCTACACCTTC. Translation gives CASSYVTGGFRGYTF.

This clonotype was picked up many times. The V call is TRBV6-1, the J call TRBJ2-5, with D perhaps TRBD2 (5 bases). V was trimmed by 2 bases and J by 2 bases, leaving 9 bases between them. This CDR3 region has 14 residues. Germline values: CDR1 MNHNS, CDR2 SASEGT. CDR3 nucleotides: TGTGCCAGCAGTGAATGGGAGACACAAGAGACCCAGTACTTC. Translation: CASSEWETQETQYF.

At least ten counts were recorded for this clonotype. This chain joins TRBV27 and TRBJ1-1; D unresolved. V lost 2 bases and J lost 2, with 12 bases in between. This CDR3 is 15 amino acids long. Germline assignment: CDR1 MNHEY and CDR2 SMNVEV (reference sequence). The CDR3 DNA sequence: TGTGCCAGCAGTTTAATCTTCGGACCAAACACTGAAGCTTTCTTT. Amino acid sequence: CASSLIFGPNTEAFF.